The 21 T cell receptor beta chains below come from one sample, sequenced in a study of Ad26.COV2.S vaccination and SARS-CoV-2 variants. The treatment was: about 20 received Ad26.COV2.S at low or high dose, single or two shots; roughly 5 received placebo; per-sample allocation not given. Vaccine and placebo recipients were sampled on day 63 after the first injection. Sequenced by immunoSEQ multiplex PCR; TCRdb stores in-frame clones only, minus some. The data contain roughly 300,000 clones, around nine tenths of them singletons. The source material was peripheral blood, sampled in a trial of Ad26.COV2.S vaccine versus placebo. The origin of the receptors is a person between 18 and 60 years old who received the Ad26.COV2.S COVID-19 vaccine or a placebo.

This chain connects TRBV9 to TRBJ1-1; TRBD1 is a possible D gene (5 bases). The V gene lost 0 bases and the J gene lost 1 base, with 7 bases spanning the gap. The CDR3 runs to 14 residues. CDR1 SGDLS and CDR2 YYNGEE come from the germline V gene. CDR3 nucleotides: TGTGCCAGCAGCGTAGCTGACAGGAACACTGAAGCTTTCTTT. Its protein is CASSVADRNTEAFF.

J is TRBJ2-1 and V is TRBV9, with 14 bases that match TRBD2. V shed 3 bases, J shed 10 bases, and the junction held 15 bases outside the gene matches. CDR1 is SGDLS and CDR2 is YYNGEE in the germline V gene. The length of the CDR3 is 18 residues. Here the CDR3 reads CASSATTSGGAFSFEQFF. The CDR3, as DNA: TGTGCCAGCAGCGCAACGACTAGCGGGGGGGCCTTTTCATTCGAGCAGTTCTTC.

V and J are TRBV7-9 and TRBJ1-5, with 9 bases aligning to TRBD1. V trimming: 3 bases; J trimming: 6 bases; junction bases outside the gene matches: 6. The CDR3 is 15 amino acids. Germline lookup yields CDR1 SEHNR and CDR2 FQNEAQ (reference sequence). The CDR3 here is CASSFGTGSIQPQHF. In DNA, the CDR3 is TGTGCCAGCAGCTTCGGGACAGGGTCGATTCAGCCCCAGCATTTT.

The chain carries TRBV30 and TRBJ2-5; D gene uncertain. The CDR3 runs 14 residues. Germline-derived CDR1 and CDR2 are GTSNPN and SVGIG (reference sequence). Trimming removed 0 bases from V and 1 base from J, with 9 bases in between. As DNA, the CDR3 is TGTGCCTGGAGTGTCTGGCGGCTCCAAGAGACCCAGTACTTC. Translating it yields CAWSVWRLQETQYF.

V and J are TRBV5-1 and TRBJ1-6, with D perhaps matching TRBD1 (5 bases). The V and J ends lost 4 bases and 6 bases respectively, with 20 bases between them. Germline V gene lookup returns CDR1 SGHRS and CDR2 YFSETQ. The CDR3 runs to 17 residues. CDR3 nucleotide sequence: TGCGCCAGCAGCACCGGAGGGGCAGCCAGTCCTAATTCACCCCTCCACTTT. Protein: CASSTGGAASPNSPLHF.

This clone was observed once. V gene TRBV4-2 combines with J gene TRBJ2-3; the match to TRBD2 covers 8 bases. V lost 0 bases and J lost 4; bases outside the gene matches: 9. Germline V lookup: CDR1 LGHNA, CDR2 YNFKEQ. This CDR3 has 17 residues. CDR3 DNA sequence: TGTGCCAGCAGCCAAGATGACGTGGGACTAGAGCCAGATACGCAGTATTTT. Its translation is CASSQDDVGLEPDTQYF.

The J gene is TRBJ2-7, the V gene TRBV4-3; the match to TRBD1 covers 7 bases. CDR3 length equals 16 residues. Per germline, CDR1 LGHNA and CDR2 YSLEER. With V trimmed by 0 bases and J by 3 bases, 8 bases remained unmatched. CDR3 residues: CASSQDNKGANYEQYF. CDR3 sequence (DNA): TGCGCCAGCAGCCAAGATAATAAGGGGGCGAACTACGAGCAGTACTTC.

The V gene is TRBV10-3, the J gene TRBJ1-1; D remains unclear. The ends were cut back, 7 bases at V and 0 bases at J, with 9 bases in the middle. Per the germline V gene, CDR1 is ENHRY and CDR2 is SYGVKD. The CDR3 contains 13 residues. As DNA, the CDR3 is TGTGCCATCACCCCTACCTTGAACACTGAAGCTTTCTTT. Translating it yields CAITPTLNTEAFF.

The chain uses TRBV5-6 and TRBJ1-3; D is unclear. Germline CDR1 reads SGHDT; CDR2 reads YYEEEE. Deletions cut 4 bases from V and 1 base from J, with 9 bases between. This CDR3 comprises 14 residues. CDR3 nucleotide sequence: TGTGCCAGCAGCCCGGACGGATCTGGAAACACCATATATTTT. It is translated as CASSPDGSGNTIYF.

The V call is TRBV6-6, the J call TRBJ2-7, with D tentatively TRBD1 (6 bases). Deletions cut 0 bases from V and 3 bases from J, with 12 bases between. The CDR3 is 15 amino acids. The germline V gene has CDR1 MNHNY and CDR2 SVGAGI (reference sequence). CDR3: CASSYSGGMDYEQYF. The CDR3 DNA reads as TGTGCCAGCAGTTACTCAGGGGGAATGGACTACGAGCAGTACTTC.

The chain joins TRBV5-4 to TRBJ2-7; 9 bases map to TRBD2. Per the germline V gene, CDR1 is SGHNT and CDR2 is YYREEE (reference sequence). V lost 4 bases to trimming and J lost 6 bases; unmatched junction nucleotides: 5. The length of the CDR3 is 13 residues. CDR3 region: CASSPSGVFEQYF. The CDR3 DNA reads as TGTGCCAGCAGCCCTAGCGGGGTATTCGAGCAGTACTTC.

This clone was picked up a small number of times. This sequence joins TRBV27 and TRBJ2-7; D might be TRBD1 or TRBD2, each matching 5 bases. V lost 2 bases and J 0 bases, leaving 5 bases between the germline ends. The CDR3 totals 13 residues. Germline assignment: CDR1 MNHEY and CDR2 SMNVEV (reference sequence). DNA for the CDR3: TGTGCCAGCAGTTTAGGGACCTCCTACGAGCAGTACTTC. Protein sequence: CASSLGTSYEQYF.

In this sample, this clone turned up a few times. The rearrangement joins TRBV6-5 to TRBJ1-5; 7 bases line up with TRBD1. CDR3 size: 15 residues. Germline V gene sequence: CDR1 MNHEY, CDR2 SVGAGI. V shed 5 bases, J shed 6 bases, and the junction held 10 bases outside the gene matches. The CDR3 DNA reads TGTGCCAGCAGTCCACTGACAGGGTTAAGTCAGCCCCAGCATTTT. It is translated as CASSPLTGLSQPQHF.

This clone was detected a few times. The chain uses TRBV6-5 and TRBJ1-4, with D maybe TRBD1 (5 bases). The CDR3 is 14 residues long. With 5 bases removed from V and 8 bases from J, the gap between germline ends came to 15 bases. Per germline, CDR1 MNHEY and CDR2 SVGAGI. The CDR3 DNA follows: TGTGCCAGCAGTCAAATGGGACTCGGGGAAAAACTGTTTTTT. Translation: CASSQMGLGEKLFF.

This clone came up once. V gene TRBV28 combines with J gene TRBJ2-6; TRBD2 aligns across 10 bases. This CDR3 is built from 17 residues. Germline CDR1 is MDHEN and CDR2 is SYDVKM. Trimming took 5 bases from V and 0 from J; bases not matched to a gene: 4. CDR3: CASSTRTSGSGANVLTF. CDR3 DNA: TGTGCCAGCAGTACTAGGACTAGCGGCTCTGGGGCCAACGTCCTGACTTTC.

The V and J genes are TRBV5-6 and TRBJ1-3; D call uncertain. V lost 1 base, J lost 0 bases, and 11 bases lay in between. From germline, CDR1 is SGHDT and CDR2 YYEEEE. The CDR3 extends over 16 amino acids. The CDR3 DNA reads TGTGCCAGCAGCTTGTTGGGCAGTTCCTCTGGAAACACCATATATTTT. Translating it yields CASSLLGSSSGNTIYF. Combining the CDR3 with reference TRBV5-6 and TRBJ1-3 gives the whole variable domain DAGVTQSPTHLIKTRGQQVTLRCSPKSGHDTVSWYQQALGQGPQFIFQYYEEEERQRGNFPDRFSGHQFPNYSSELNVNALLLGDSALYLCASSLLGSSSGNTIYFGEGSWLTVV.

This chain connects TRBV6-2 or TRBV6-3 to TRBJ2-7; D is unresolved. The germline V gene has CDR1 MNHEY and CDR2 SVGEGT. The CDR3 runs to 13 residues. V lost 2 bases and J lost 3, with 8 bases in between. In nucleotides, the CDR3 is TGTGCCAGCAGTTACACGGCTTTCTACGAGCAGTACTTC. Translated: CASSYTAFYEQYF.

Only a few counts were recorded for this clone. J is TRBJ2-6 and V is TRBV19, with 7 bases lining up with TRBD2. Germline lookup yields CDR1 LNHDA and CDR2 SQIVND (reference sequence). The CDR3 runs 14 residues. V shed 6 bases and J 2 bases; nucleotides not matched to a gene: 1. The CDR3: CASRAGPGANVLTF. In nucleotides, the CDR3 is TGTGCCAGTAGAGCGGGGCCTGGGGCCAACGTCCTGACTTTC. Full variable domain (rest looked up from reference TRBV19 and TRBJ2-6): DGGITQSPKYLFRKEGQNVTLSCEQNLNHDAMYWYRQDPGQGLRLIYYSQIVNDFQKGDIAEGYSVSREKKESFPLTVTSAQKNPTAFYLCASRAGPGANVLTFGAGSRLTVL.

The chain joins TRBV6-2 or TRBV6-3 to TRBJ1-1; a weak D match, TRBD1 (6 bases). Trimming took 1 base from V and 8 from J, leaving 11 bases between them. In germline, CDR1 is MNHEY, CDR2 SVGEGT. The CDR3 has 13 residues. In nucleotides, the CDR3 is TGTGCCAGCAGTTACTTCGGACAGAAAGAAGCTTTCTTT. Translating it yields CASSYFGQKEAFF.

As regards this clone: The identical CDR3 is also encoded by other nucleotide sequences in the sample. The V gene is TRBV7-2, the J gene TRBJ2-3; possible D gene TRBD2, 6 bases. CDR1 is SGHTA and CDR2 is FQGNSA in the germline V gene. Trimming took 1 base from V and 1 from J, leaving 9 bases between them. The CDR3 is made up of 15 amino acids. The CDR3 spells CASSLGGLGTDTQYF. The DNA of the CDR3 is TGTGCCAGCAGCTTAGGGGGACTCGGCACAGATACGCAGTATTTT.

The rearrangement joins TRBV18 to TRBJ2-3, with 11 bases lining up with TRBD2. Germline V lookup: CDR1 KGHSH, CDR2 LQKENI. The CDR3 sequence is 15 residues long. J gave up 3 bases and V 5 bases, and 4 bases lay outside the gene matches. Here the CDR3 reads CASSTSGSGTDTQYF. The CDR3 nucleotides read TGTGCCAGCTCAACTAGCGGGAGTGGAACAGATACGCAGTATTTT.